This T cell receptor beta chain was identified in a study of blood T cell repertoires in COVID-19. The method was immunoSEQ multiplex PCR; TCRdb's version includes in-frame clones alone and lacks a portion of them. This table holds approximately 140,000 clones, approximately 90% found once. About this clone itself: Distinct nucleotide sequences in the sample also encode this CDR3.

This receptor was taken from a human donor with COVID-19, enrolled during active disease. The donor label of this sample is uncertain. Sequencing used peripheral blood.

For the CDR3, the DNA is TGTGCCAGCAGCTTAGATCGGGCCTACGAGCAGTACTTC. It is translated as CASSLDRAYEQYF. The rearrangement joins TRBV11-2 to TRBJ2-7; D gene uncertain. Trimming pared 0 bases from V and 2 bases from J, leaving 5 bases between. In germline, CDR1 is SGHAT, CDR2 FQNNGV. This CDR3 comprises 13 residues.